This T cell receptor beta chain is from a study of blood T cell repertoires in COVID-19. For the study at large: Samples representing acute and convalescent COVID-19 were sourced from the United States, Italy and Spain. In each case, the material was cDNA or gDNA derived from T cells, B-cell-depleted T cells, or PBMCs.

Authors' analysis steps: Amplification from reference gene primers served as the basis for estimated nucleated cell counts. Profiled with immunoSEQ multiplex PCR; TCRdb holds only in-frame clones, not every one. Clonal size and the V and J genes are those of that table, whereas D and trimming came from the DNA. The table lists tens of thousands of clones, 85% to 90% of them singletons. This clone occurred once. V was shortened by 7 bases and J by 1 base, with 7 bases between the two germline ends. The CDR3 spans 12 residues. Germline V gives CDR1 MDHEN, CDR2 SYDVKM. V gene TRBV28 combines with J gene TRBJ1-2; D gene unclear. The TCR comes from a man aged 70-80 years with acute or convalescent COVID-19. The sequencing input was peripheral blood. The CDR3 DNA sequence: TGTGCCAGCAAAAGAGGTAACTATGGCTACACCTTC. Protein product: CASKRGNYGYTF.